This T cell receptor (beta chain) was recorded in a study of T-cell reconstitution after alpha-beta-depleted transplantation in children. The table lists this clonotype with many counts. Unique molecular identifiers were incorporated when the TCRbeta library was constructed. MiXCR was run by TCRdb on the PCR reads, yielding one entry per CDR3 protein. The table includes 600,000 to 800,000 distinct CDR3 sequences, around 13% detected once. Trimming took 0 bases from V and 5 from J; bases not matched to a gene: 18. The CDR3 runs to 20 residues. CDR1 and CDR2 from the germline V gene are MNHEY and SVGEGT.

This receptor was taken from a girl aged 2-10 years with congenital amegakaryocytic thrombocytopenia, due to receive a stem cell transplant. The chain recombines TRBV6-2 or TRBV6-3 with TRBJ2-1; 8 bases line up with TRBD2. The sample consisted of PBMCs, taken before TCRalphabeta/CD19-depleted stem cell transplant. Written as DNA, the CDR3 is TGTGCCAGCAGTTACTCTGTCCGTGAATTGGGTAGCGGGATCAACAATGAGCAGTTCTTC. Translating it yields CASSYSVRELGSGINNEQFF.